Listed below are T cell receptor beta chains from one sample, sequenced in a study of shared clonotypes between healthy human individuals. Here immunoSEQ multiplex PCR was the method, and the copy in TCRdb shows in-frame clones only, minus some. The table includes fewer than 2.5 million clones, roughly 93% detected once. Sequenced material: naive CD4+ T cells from PBMCs. All receptors derive from a man aged 18 to 29 in good health. Some clones in this sample may be carry-over from other donors' samples. The CDR3 runs from the conserved cysteine through the conserved F or W. D genes are given only for firm matches. Clone size, where shown, is once, few, many, or a class for clones that have expanded.

j_gene	abundance	d_gene	v_gene	CDR3nt	CDR3aa
TRBJ2-4	-	-	TRBV28	TGTGCCAGCAGAGCCCCGACAGTAGCCAAAAACATTCAGTACTTC	CASRAPTVAKNIQYF
TRBJ1-5	-	-	TRBV6-1	TGTGCCAGCACTCTTGGGGGGAAGAGCAATCAGCCCCAGCATTTT	CASTLGGKSNQPQHF
TRBJ1-2	-	-	TRBV19	TGTGCCAGTAGTACTGGGCAGGATTTCTATGGCTACACCTTC	CASSTGQDFYGYTF
TRBJ2-5	-	-	TRBV7-3	TGTGCCAGCAGCTTAACGTCTACACCCCCAGAGACCCAGTACTTC	CASSLTSTPPETQYF
TRBJ2-3	-	-	TRBV5-1	TGCGCCAGCAGCTGGGCTGGTCCCCACACAGATACGCAGTATTTT	CASSWAGPHTDTQYF
TRBJ2-7	-	-	TRBV5-1	TGCGCCAGCAGCCAGGGACCGGACGCCTACGAGCAGTACTTC	CASSQGPDAYEQYF
TRBJ2-6	-	-	TRBV19	TGTGCCAGTAGCACTTTGGGTGGGGCCAACGTCCTGACTTTC	CASSTLGGANVLTF
TRBJ2-7	-	-	TRBV27	TGTGCCAGCAGTTTACGGGGGGCTCACGAGCAGTACTTC	CASSLRGAHEQYF
TRBJ1-5	-	-	TRBV28	TGTGCCAGCAGCCCAACAGGGATGGACCAGCCCCAGCATTTT	CASSPTGMDQPQHF
TRBJ2-3	once	TRBD2	TRBV28	TGTGCCAGCAGTTTATTCTCGACTAGCGGGGATACGCAGTATTTT	CASSLFSTSGDTQYF
TRBJ1-3	-	TRBD1	TRBV6-6	TGTGCCAGCAGCCTCCCCGACAGGGCGGGAAACACCATATATTTT	CASSLPDRAGNTIYF
TRBJ2-2	-	-	TRBV6-1	TGTGCCAGCAGTGAAGCGGAACAGGGAAGTATGGGGGAGCTGTTTTTT	CASSEAEQGSMGELFF
TRBJ2-7	-	-	TRBV28	TGTGCCAGCAGTTTAATGGGGAAAGCCACCTACGAGCAGTACTTC	CASSLMGKATYEQYF
TRBJ1-2	-	-	TRBV19	TGTGCCAGTAGTATTCGCCAGGGAATAGGTGGCTACACCTTC	CASSIRQGIGGYTF
TRBJ2-1	-	-	TRBV5-4	TGTGCCAGCAGCTTGGTTGGGGGTAAGCAGTTCTTC	CASSLVGGKQFF
TRBJ1-1	-	TRBD1	TRBV5-1	TGCGCCAGCAGCTACCTGACAGGGGCGGACACTGAAGCTTTCTTT	CASSYLTGADTEAFF
TRBJ2-2	-	TRBD2	TRBV7-3	TGTGCCAGCAAGGGCGGGAGTACCGGGGAGCTGTTTTTT	CASKGGSTGELFF
TRBJ1-1	-	-	TRBV14	TGTGCCAGCAGCCACAATGGGAGAGTGACTGAAGCTTTCTTT	CASSHNGRVTEAFF
TRBJ2-4	-	TRBD2	TRBV10-3	TGTGCCATCAGTGACGTGACTAGCGGGAGCAAAAACATTCAGTACTTC	CAISDVTSGSKNIQYF